This TCR beta chain was found in a study of blood T cells in healthy people across ages. For the second PCR, which ran for about 6 to 11 cycles, a sample-barcoded 5' primer and a J-beta primer mix were used. TCRdb reanalysed the 5' RACE reads using MiXCR and keeps one entry per CDR3 protein. This sample has approximately 1,000,000 distinct CDR3 sequences, with under 55% found just once. The V end lost 4 bases, the J end lost 2 bases, and 4 bases lay between the germline ends. The V gene's germline CDR1 is ENHRY and CDR2 SYGVKD. This CDR3 contains 12 residues. The sample was blood. This chain connects TRBV10-3 to TRBJ2-3; D unclear. The source is a woman in her sixties in good health. The CDR3 nucleotides read TGTGCCATCAGTGGCCTCACAGATACGCAGTATTTT. Residues: CAISGLTDTQYF.